These 13 T cell receptor beta chains share one sample of origin, sequenced in a study of beta chain features in type 1 diabetes. The isolated RNA, all of it, was reverse transcribed, so expressed TCRB transcripts were what got sequenced. Profiling relied on immunoSEQ multiplex PCR, and the TCRdb table lists in-frame clones only, not all of them. The sample shows some 110,000 clones, roughly 15% of them seen only once. These receptors' targets are unknown. General observations from the study: There was a moderate but significant shortening of TCRB CDR3s in all four CD4+ subsets of Type 1 diabetes patients.

The sample comprised central memory CD4+ T cells from blood. These receptors were obtained from a man younger than 40 with type 1 diabetes.

This chain links TRBV6-5 with TRBJ1-6, with 10 bases fitting TRBD1. The CDR3 runs 15 residues. Germline V gives CDR1 MNHEY, CDR2 SVGAGI. V shed 2 bases and J 6 bases; nucleotides not matched to a gene: 1. CDR3 nucleotide sequence: TGTGCCAGCAGTTACGGACAGGGGGTTAATTCACCCCTCCACTTT. Translating it yields CASSYGQGVNSPLHF.

The rearrangement uses TRBV29-1 and TRBJ2-3; D is unresolved. Trimming removed 3 bases from V and 4 bases from J, with 14 bases in between. Germline V CDR1 and CDR2: SQVTM, ANQGSEA. CDR3 length equals 14 residues. The CDR3 region has the DNA TGCAGCGTTGAGCGTTCCTCGAACTCAGATACGCAGTATTTT. Its translation is CSVERSSNSDTQYF.

V usage is TRBV30 and J usage is TRBJ2-1; possibly TRBD1 for D (6 bases). The CDR3 length is 15 residues. Germline CDR1 reads GTSNPN; CDR2 reads SVGIG (reference sequence). Trimming removed 1 base at V and 5 bases at J, with 15 bases between. CDR3 coding DNA: TGTGCCTGGAGTGACCTGGGGGCGAGGAACAATGAGCAGTTCTTC. Protein product: CAWSDLGARNNEQFF.

The chain combines TRBV9 with TRBJ2-1, with D perhaps matching TRBD2 (5 bases). Per germline, CDR1 SGDLS and CDR2 YYNGEE. The CDR3 is made up of 16 amino acids. The V end was cut by 0 bases, the J end by 6 bases, with 16 bases between. CDR3 in DNA: TGTGCCAGCAGCGTAGGGGCCGGGCCAAGCGGCAATGAGCAGTTCTTC. Its translation: CASSVGAGPSGNEQFF.

CDR3 sequence (DNA): TGCAGCGTTGGGGTACAGGAATCTGGGGCCAACGTCCTGACTTTC. Translating gives CSVGVQESGANVLTF. This chain uses TRBV29-1 with TRBJ2-6, with D tentatively TRBD1 (5 bases). CDR3 length: 15 amino acids. Germline V gene data show CDR1 as SQVTM and CDR2 as ANQGSEA. Trimming took 4 bases from V and 1 from J, leaving 11 bases between them.

The table lists this clone with a few counts. The chain employs TRBV12-5 and TRBJ1-2; the D is unclear. Germline V gene data show CDR1 as LGHNT and CDR2 as FRNRAP. V shed 3 bases and J shed 7 bases, with 6 bases lying between them. This CDR3 region has 11 residues. The DNA of the CDR3 is TGTGCTAGTGGTTTAGAAGGTGGCTACACCTTC. Encoded protein: CASGLEGGYTF.

The rearrangement links TRBV9 to TRBJ2-2; TRBD1 matches at 8 bases. This CDR3 comprises 21 residues. Germline CDR1 and CDR2: SGDLS and YYNGEE. The V and J ends lost 2 bases and 3 bases, in that order; junction bases with no gene match: 21. In DNA, the CDR3 is TGTGCCAGCAGCGTCCCCCCGGGAGACCTCGGACAGGGCGGGTACACCGGGGAGCTGTTTTTT. Its translation: CASSVPPGDLGQGGYTGELFF.

The chain is built from TRBV7-9 and TRBJ2-7; 7 bases match TRBD2. With V trimmed by 3 bases and J by 6 bases, 5 bases remained unmatched. Germline V gene sequence: CDR1 SEHNR, CDR2 FQNEAQ (reference sequence). The CDR3 has 13 residues. The CDR3 is CASSLAGDREQYF. In DNA form, the CDR3 reads TGTGCCAGCAGCTTGGCGGGGGATCGCGAGCAGTACTTC. The entire variable domain, with the rest obtained from reference TRBV7-9 and TRBJ2-7, is as follows: DTGVSQNPRHKITKRGQNVTFRCDPISEHNRLYWYRQTLGQGPEFLTYFQNEAQLEKSRLLSDRFSAERPKGSFSTLEIQRTEQGDSAMYLCASSLAGDREQYFGPGTRLTVT.

The rearrangement joins TRBV7-2 to TRBJ2-7; D is undetermined. Germline-derived CDR1 and CDR2 are SGHTA and FQGNSA. Trimming removed 4 bases at V and 5 bases at J, with 15 bases between. The CDR3 loop spans 14 amino acids. This chain's CDR3 is CASSYGRFADEQYF. CDR3 DNA sequence: TGTGCCAGCAGCTACGGCAGGTTTGCGGACGAGCAGTACTTC.

CDR3 bases: TGTGCCAGCAGCGCCGATCCGGGCGTAGAGCAGTACTTC. Residues: CASSADPGVEQYF. J is TRBJ2-7 and V is TRBV7-2; no clear D. The CDR3 spans 13 residues. V was cut by 5 bases and J by 7 bases, with 15 bases left in between. Germline CDR1 is SGHTA and CDR2 is FQGNSA.

The gene calls are TRBV5-6 and TRBJ1-4, with TRBD1 matching 7 bases. The V gene end was trimmed by 4 bases and the J gene end by 6 bases; junction bases not matched to a gene: 9. CDR3 length: 15 residues. Germline lookup yields CDR1 SGHDT and CDR2 YYEEEE. The CDR3 DNA reads as TGTGCCAGCAGCCGTCAGACAGGGACGGATGAAAAACTGTTTTTT. Translating gives CASSRQTGTDEKLFF. Full variable domain (missing parts from reference TRBV5-6 and TRBJ1-4): DAGVTQSPTHLIKTRGQQVTLRCSPKSGHDTVSWYQQALGQGPQFIFQYYEEEERQRGNFPDRFSGHQFPNYSSELNVNALLLGDSALYLCASSRQTGTDEKLFFGSGTQLSVL.

The gene calls are TRBV6-1 and TRBJ2-7, with D maybe TRBD2 (7 bases). The CDR3 extends over 15 amino acids. Germline V gives CDR1 MNHNS, CDR2 SASEGT. Trimming pared 10 bases from V and 0 bases from J, leaving 19 bases between. CDR3 DNA sequence: TGTGCCATTAGGGAAAAGGGGGACTACTCCTACGAGCAGTACTTC. Translating it yields CAIREKGDYSYEQYF.

In its sample, this clone was seen a few times. This chain uses TRBV6-1 with TRBJ1-2; tentatively, D is TRBD1 (5 bases). Per germline, CDR1 MNHNS and CDR2 SASEGT. The CDR3 extends over 13 amino acids. The V gene lost 5 bases and the J gene lost 4 bases, with 11 bases spanning the gap. The CDR3, as DNA: TGTGCCAGCAGTACTGACAGCGGCTATGGCTACACCTTC. This gives the protein CASSTDSGYGYTF.